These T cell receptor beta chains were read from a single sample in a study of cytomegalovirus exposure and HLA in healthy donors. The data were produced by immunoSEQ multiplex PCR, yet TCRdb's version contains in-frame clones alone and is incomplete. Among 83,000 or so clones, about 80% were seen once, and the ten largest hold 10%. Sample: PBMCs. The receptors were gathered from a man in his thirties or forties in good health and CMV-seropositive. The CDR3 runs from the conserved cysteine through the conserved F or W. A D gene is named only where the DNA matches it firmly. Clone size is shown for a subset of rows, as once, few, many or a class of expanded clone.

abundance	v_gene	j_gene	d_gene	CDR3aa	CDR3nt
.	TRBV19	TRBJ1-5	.	CASRVGGPASQPQHF	TGTGCCAGTAGGGTAGGAGGGCCCGCTAGTCAGCCCCAGCATTTT
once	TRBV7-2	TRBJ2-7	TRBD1	CASSSWTGTYEQYF	TGTGCCAGCAGCTCATGGACAGGAACCTACGAGCAGTACTTC
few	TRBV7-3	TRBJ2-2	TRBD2	CASSSGLGDTGELFF	TGTGCCAGCAGCTCGGGACTAGGGGACACCGGGGAGCTGTTTTTT
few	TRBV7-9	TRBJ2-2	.	CASSSRGESPNTGELFF	TGTGCCAGCAGCAGCAGGGGGGAATCCCCGAACACCGGGGAGCTGTTTTTT
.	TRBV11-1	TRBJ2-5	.	CASSLRFEKETQYF	TGTGCCAGCAGCCTCAGGTTTGAAAAAGAGACCCAGTACTTC
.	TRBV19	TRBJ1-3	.	CASSTQYSGNTIYF	TGTGCCAGTAGTACGCAGTACTCTGGAAACACCATATATTTT
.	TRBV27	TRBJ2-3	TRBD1	CASKRQGGTDTQYF	TGTGCCAGCAAAAGACAGGGGGGCACAGATACGCAGTATTTT
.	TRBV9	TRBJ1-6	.	CASSATSSPLHF	TGTGCCAGCAGCGCCACCAGTTCACCCCTCCACTTT
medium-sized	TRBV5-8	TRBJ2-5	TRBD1	CASSFGTGEETQYF	TGTGCCAGCAGCTTTGGGACAGGGGAAGAGACCCAGTACTTC
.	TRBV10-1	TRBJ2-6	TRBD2	CASSESRLAESGANVLTF	TGCGCCAGCAGTGAGTCAAGACTAGCGGAGAGTGGGGCCAACGTCCTGACTTTC